This T cell receptor beta chain emerged from a study of blood T cell repertoires in COVID-19. Study background: Acute and convalescent COVID-19 samples came from the United States, Italy and Spain. T cells, B-cell-depleted T cells, or PBMCs supplied cDNA or gDNA.

Per the original methods: The assay estimated nucleated cells by amplifying reference gene primers. Profiling relied on immunoSEQ multiplex PCR, and the TCRdb table lists in-frame clones only, not all of them. V and J calls and clone size come straight from that table; D and trimming were deduced from the DNA. The sample lists some 170,000 clones, over 75% occurring once. The CDR3 has 16 amino acids. Germline CDR1 reads SGHDT; CDR2 reads YYEEEE. The ends were cut back, 3 bases at V and 1 base at J, with 17 bases in the middle. The source material was PBMCs or T cells enriched from blood (not recorded which). This clonotype originated in a human donor with acute COVID-19. The donor label of this sample is uncertain. The rearrangement links TRBV5-6 to TRBJ2-7; no firm D call. In DNA form, the CDR3 reads TGTGCCAGCAGCTGGCGGTTCCTTGACTGGTCCTACGAGCAGTACTTC. Its protein product is CASSWRFLDWSYEQYF.